Listed here are 19 T cell receptor beta chains from one sample, sequenced in a study of CD8+ T cells in alopecia areata. Extracted from the samples, RNA was reverse transcribed into cDNA to serve as the sequencing template. The protocol was immunoSEQ multiplex PCR, while the TCRdb copy is restricted to in-frame clones and leaves out a portion. The sample contains approximately 63,000 clones, 60% of which appear only once. This specimen consisted of CD8+ T cells sorted from blood, obtained at week 0. Receptors were obtained from a human donor with alopecia areata.

The gene calls are TRBV25-1 and TRBJ2-5; D is uncertain. The germline V gene encodes CDR1 MGHDK and CDR2 SYGVNS. V lost 1 base to trimming and J lost 2 bases, with 5 bases between them. This CDR3 has 13 amino acids. CDR3 loop: CASSEWSQETQYF. The DNA for the CDR3 is TGTGCCAGCAGTGAATGGAGTCAAGAGACCCAGTACTTC.

The J gene is TRBJ2-7, the V gene TRBV7-9; no clear D gene. Germline V gene data show CDR1 as SEHNR and CDR2 as FQNEAQ (reference sequence). CDR3 size: 14 residues. Trimming took 5 bases from V and 2 from J, leaving 13 bases between them. The CDR3 bases are TGTGCCAGCAGCACGGCAAGGAACCCCTACGAGCAGTACTTC. Its translation: CASSTARNPYEQYF.

In its sample, this clone was seen a few times. The V call is TRBV10-3, the J call TRBJ2-4; no clear D. The CDR3 consists of 13 residues. CDR1 and CDR2 (germline): ENHRY, SYGVKD. The V gene lost 2 bases and the J gene lost 6 bases, with 8 bases spanning the gap. CDR3 protein: CAISEGTGNIQYF. In nucleotides, the CDR3 is TGTGCCATCAGTGAGGGCACCGGAAACATTCAGTACTTC.

This clone was found a few times. The V gene is TRBV29-1, the J gene TRBJ1-1, with D uncertain. The V end lost 7 bases, the J end lost 0 bases, and 6 bases lay between the germline ends. CDR3 length: 11 residues. In germline, CDR1 is SQVTM, CDR2 ANQGSEA. CDR3 loop: CSAGLNTEAFF. The CDR3 bases are TGCAGCGCCGGCCTGAACACTGAAGCTTTCTTT.

The chain has TRBV27 and TRBJ2-7, with D hard to call. From germline, CDR1 is MNHEY and CDR2 SMNVEV (reference sequence). The CDR3 totals 14 residues. V dropped 2 bases and J dropped 2 bases, with 10 bases sitting between them. The CDR3 sequence: CASSLNGRTYEQYF. The CDR3 DNA is TGTGCCAGCAGTTTAAACGGCAGAACCTACGAGCAGTACTTC.

The chain links TRBV7-9 to TRBJ2-7, with D unresolved. The germline V gene encodes CDR1 SEHNR and CDR2 FQNEAQ (reference sequence). The germline V and J ends were trimmed by 4 bases and 1 base, with 8 bases remaining between them. The CDR3 is made up of 13 amino acids. The chain's CDR3 is CASSSKQSYEQYF. The DNA for the CDR3 is TGTGCCAGCAGCTCTAAACAGTCCTACGAGCAGTACTTC.

The chain combines TRBV5-1 with TRBJ2-7, with D uncertain. V lost 0 bases and J lost 5, with 15 bases in between. From germline, CDR1 is SGHRS and CDR2 YFSETQ. The CDR3 spans 15 residues. The CDR3 nucleotides are TGCGCCAGCAGCTTGGAGGCTACCAGGTCCCACGAGCAGTACTTC. Translation: CASSLEATRSHEQYF. The full variable domain, its missing parts supplied by reference TRBV5-1 and TRBJ2-7, is KAGVTQTPRYLIKTRGQQVTLSCSPISGHRSVSWYQQTPGQGLQFLFEYFSETQRNKGNFPGRFSGRQFSNSRSEMNVSTLELGDSALYLCASSLEATRSHEQYFGPGTRLTVT.

This clone was found once. This chain connects TRBV27 to TRBJ2-2, with D possibly being TRBD1 (5 bases). Deletions cut 3 bases from V and 4 bases from J, with 6 bases between. The CDR3 contains 13 residues. The germline gives CDR1 MNHEY, CDR2 SMNVEV (reference sequence). The CDR3 reads CASSFQGTGELFF. The CDR3 bases are TGTGCCAGCAGTTTCCAGGGCACCGGGGAGCTGTTTTTT.

The chain couples TRBV19 to TRBJ2-3; no clear D. Germline CDR1 is LNHDA and CDR2 is SQIVND (reference sequence). Trimming removed 3 bases from V and 2 bases from J, with 6 bases in between. This CDR3 has 13 residues. The DNA for the CDR3 is TGTGCCAGTAGTATTGCTACCACAGATACGCAGTATTTT. Translating it yields CASSIATTDTQYF.

The CDR3 coding sequence is TGTGCCTGGACTAGCGGGAGGAAGCAGTATTTT. It yields the protein CAWTSGRKQYF. The chain joins TRBV30 to TRBJ2-3; 11 nucleotides agree with TRBD2. This CDR3 spans 11 amino acids. Trimming at V came to 4 bases and at J to 11 bases, leaving 2 bases not matched to a gene. Germline V gene lookup returns CDR1 GTSNPN and CDR2 SVGIG (reference sequence).

This chain uses TRBV5-4 with TRBJ1-2; D is perhaps TRBD1 (6 bases). Germline CDR1 reads SGHNT; CDR2 reads YYREEE (reference sequence). This CDR3 is built from 15 residues. Trimming shortened V by 4 bases and J by 0 bases, and 13 bases separated the two germline ends. CDR3 nucleotides: TGTGCCAGCAGCCTGGACGGGACAACTAACTATGGCTACACCTTC. This sequence encodes CASSLDGTTNYGYTF.

The chain uses TRBV6-6 and TRBJ2-7; no clear D. V gave up 6 bases and J gave up 2 bases, with 11 bases separating them. The CDR3 totals 13 residues. Per germline, CDR1 MNHNY and CDR2 SVGAGI (reference sequence). The CDR3 bases are TGTGCCAGCAGGTCGGTGGCTACCTACGAGCAGTACTTC. This codes for CASRSVATYEQYF.

V is TRBV27 and J is TRBJ2-7, with D perhaps assigned TRBD1 or TRBD2 (5 bases each). The CDR3 length is 16 residues. Trimming took 3 bases from V and 2 from J, leaving 17 bases between them. In germline, CDR1 is MNHEY, CDR2 SMNVEV (reference sequence). CDR3 region: CASSFASQVGAYEQYF. The CDR3 nucleotides read TGTGCCAGCAGTTTTGCCTCACAGGTGGGAGCCTACGAGCAGTACTTC.

Of note for this clone: Compared with germline, one end of the junction differs, possibly owing to a read error. The gene calls are TRBV29-1 and TRBJ1-2; 7 bases are shared with TRBD1. CDR3 length: 13 amino acids. CDR1 SQVTM and CDR2 ANQGSEA come from the germline V gene. The CDR3 DNA follows: TGCAGCGTCGAAGAAGGGACAGCGGGCGGCTACACCTTC. This translates into CSVEEGTAGGYTF.

This sequence joins TRBV13 and TRBJ2-3; D may be TRBD1 (6 bases). Germline V gene sequence: CDR1 PRHDT, CDR2 FYEKMQ (reference sequence). V was cut by 4 bases and J by 8 bases, with 19 bases left in between. This CDR3 comprises 15 residues. The CDR3 DNA follows: TGTGCCAGCAGCTACCGGAACAGGGACCCCGCTACGCAGTATTTT. Protein: CASSYRNRDPATQYF.

V is TRBV21-1 and J is TRBJ2-3; the table's TRBD1 call for D was not verified on the DNA. TRBV21-1 is recorded as a pseudogene. The CDR3 spans 13 residues. This chain's CDR3 is CAGRQGRTDTQYF. The CDR3 nucleotides are TGTGCCGGTAGACAGGGTCGCACAGATACGCAGTATTTT.

J is TRBJ2-2 and V is TRBV29-1, with TRBD1 matching 7 bases. V lost 3 bases to trimming and J lost 7 bases; unmatched junction nucleotides: 8. This CDR3 spans 14 amino acids. CDR1 SQVTM and CDR2 ANQGSEA come from the germline V gene. CDR3 sequence: CSVDSRQGGGELFF. The DNA for the CDR3 is TGCAGCGTTGATTCTCGACAGGGTGGCGGGGAGCTGTTTTTT.

The chain has TRBV30 and TRBJ1-5; unclear D gene. The germline V and J ends were trimmed by 0 bases and 2 bases, with 11 bases remaining between them. The CDR3 loop spans 15 amino acids. Germline-derived CDR1 and CDR2 are GTSNPN and SVGIG (reference sequence). The CDR3 nucleotides read TGTGCCTGGAGTGTACCCCAGTGGGGCAATCAGCCCCAGCATTTT. Translating gives CAWSVPQWGNQPQHF.

The CDR3 spells CASSLGFGGPVAGELFF. The CDR3 coding sequence is TGTGCCAGCAGCTTGGGATTTGGGGGCCCTGTCGCCGGGGAGCTGTTTTTT. V is TRBV7-2 and J is TRBJ2-2; possibly TRBD1 for D (6 bases). Germline assignment: CDR1 SGHTA and CDR2 FQGNSA. V lost 3 bases and J lost 6, with 20 bases in between. There are 17 residues in the CDR3.